This TCR beta chain was sequenced in a study of PD-L1 blockade in urothelial cancer. Study information: Patients' atezolizumab regimen, 1,200 mg intravenously every 3 weeks, began in the mid-2010s.

Time point denoted: peripheral blood 6 weeks after treatment start. V was pared by 5 bases and J by 0 bases, with 11 bases between. The germline V gene encodes CDR1 SGHTA and CDR2 FQGNSA. The CDR3 contains 15 residues. TCRdb keeps only in-frame clones here, not all; method: immunoSEQ multiplex PCR. The table includes about 91,000 clones, less than 90% detected once. The receptor was isolated from a man aged 70-80 years with urothelial cancer. The source material was PBMCs, sampled around atezolizumab (anti-PD-L1) treatment. V and J are TRBV7-2 and TRBJ2-1; D perhaps matches TRBD2 (6 bases). The CDR3 is CASSPLGGSYNEQFF. CDR3 bases: TGTGCCAGCAGCCCACTGGGAGGCTCCTACAATGAGCAGTTCTTC.